Below are 23 T cell receptor beta chains sequenced from a single sample in a study of shared clonotypes between healthy human individuals. Sequencing used immunoSEQ multiplex PCR; TCRdb keeps in-frame clones, though not all of them. The sample includes about half a million clones, about 78% of them seen just once. What was sequenced was PBMCs. Source of these receptors: a woman aged 40 to 50 in good health. Some clones in this sample may be carry-over from other donors' samples.

Worth noting for this clone: One junction end does not reproduce the germline sequence, and a read error may be involved. The V call is TRBV18, the J call TRBJ1-1; 8 bases are a match to TRBD1. Germline V gene lookup returns CDR1 KGHSH and CDR2 LQKENI. The CDR3 runs 13 residues. Written as DNA, the CDR3 is TGTTCCAGCTCCGATGCGGGACAGGCTGAAGCTTTCTTT. Its protein is CSSSDAGQAEAFF.

The chain links TRBV2 to TRBJ2-1, with D possibly being TRBD1 or TRBD2 (5 bases each). Germline CDR1 and CDR2: SNHLY and FYNNEI. The V and J ends lost 5 bases and 7 bases respectively, with 12 bases between them. The CDR3 consists of 13 residues. CDR3 loop: CASSTGPGNEQFF. The CDR3 DNA sequence: TGTGCCAGCAGTACGGGACCCGGGAATGAGCAGTTCTTC.

This clone is a singleton in its sample. CDR3 sequence reads: CASSPGTGSPSGQYNEQFF. The CDR3 DNA follows: TGTGCCAGCAGTCCCGGGACAGGGAGTCCTAGCGGGCAATACAATGAGCAGTTCTTC. V is TRBV27 and J is TRBJ2-1; D may be TRBD1 (9 bases). Trimming left V 5 bases short and J 4 bases short, with 27 bases between. The CDR3 covers 19 residues. Germline loops: CDR1 MNHEY, CDR2 SMNVEV (reference sequence).

The rearrangement uses TRBV9 and TRBJ1-4; tentatively, D is TRBD1 (5 bases). V gave up 4 bases and J gave up 5 bases, with 21 bases separating them. Germline CDR1 SGDLS, CDR2 YYNGEE. This CDR3 contains 17 residues. The CDR3 DNA sequence: TGTGCCAGCAGCCCCCACCTCGCCGCGGGACGAAATGAAAAACTGTTTTTT. This translates into CASSPHLAAGRNEKLFF.

As to this clone: The same CDR3 is also encoded by other DNA sequences in this sample. This chain links TRBV28 with TRBJ1-2, with D perhaps TRBD1 (5 bases). The ends were cut back, 2 bases at V and 2 bases at J, with 12 bases in the middle. The germline CDR1 and CDR2 sequences are MDHEN and SYDVKM. The CDR3 extends over 15 amino acids. DNA for the CDR3: TGTGCCAGCAGTTTAGTTCAGGGTTCCAACTATGGCTACACCTTC. This translates into CASSLVQGSNYGYTF.

This clone was counted a single time. The chain couples TRBV2 to TRBJ2-1; 9 bases align to TRBD2. The CDR3 is 15 residues long. CDR1 and CDR2 from the germline V gene are SNHLY and FYNNEI. J gave up 5 bases and V 2 bases, and 4 bases lay outside the gene matches. In DNA form, the CDR3 reads TGTGCCAGCAGTGAACTAGCGGGAACCAACAATGAGCAGTTCTTC. Amino acid sequence: CASSELAGTNNEQFF.

This clone was recorded only once. This chain joins TRBV28 and TRBJ2-7; the match to TRBD1 covers 8 bases. Germline trimming cut 5 bases from V and 2 bases from J; bases unmatched to any gene: 5. There are 14 residues in the CDR3. CDR1 is MDHEN and CDR2 is SYDVKM in the germline V gene. The CDR3 nucleotides are TGTGCCAGCAGTGACTCGGACAGGGCCTACGAGCAGTACTTC. It specifies CASSDSDRAYEQYF.

The chain employs TRBV2 and TRBJ2-1; D is ambiguous. Germline CDR1 and CDR2: SNHLY and FYNNEI. CDR3 size: 14 residues. V lost 4 bases and J 7 bases, leaving 14 bases between the germline ends. The DNA for the CDR3 is TGTGCCAGCAGTGTAAGGGTGTGGGAAAATGAGCAGTTCTTC. Translation gives CASSVRVWENEQFF.

V gene TRBV29-1 combines with J gene TRBJ2-2, with D uncertain. V was pared by 7 bases and J by 7 bases, with 10 bases between. CDR3 length equals 11 residues. CDR1 and CDR2 from the germline V gene are SQVTM and ANQGSEA. CDR3 region: CSAATIGELFF. CDR3 DNA: TGCAGCGCTGCCACGATCGGGGAGCTGTTTTTT.

The CDR3 coding sequence is TGTGCCAGCAGCTCCCGGTCCAAACTAGCGCAACAGTTCTTC. The encoded protein is CASSSRSKLAQQFF. The rearrangement uses TRBV7-2 and TRBJ2-1, with 7 bases identical to TRBD2. Unmatched junction bases numbered 13, after V lost 4 bases and J lost 13 bases. The CDR3 length is 14 residues. CDR1 is SGHTA, CDR2 FQGNSA, per germline. Full variable domain (missing parts from reference TRBV7-2 and TRBJ2-1): GAGVSQSPSNKVTEKGKDVELRCDPISGHTALYWYRQSLGQGLEFLIYFQGNSAPDKSGLPSDRFSAERTGGSVSTLTIQRTQQEDSAVYLCASSSRSKLAQQFFGPGTRLTVL.

The gene calls are TRBV29-1 and TRBJ2-3; TRBD1 aligns across 8 bases. The CDR3 is made up of 16 amino acids. J was trimmed by 6 bases and V by 6 bases; bases with no gene match: 17. Per germline, CDR1 SQVTM and CDR2 ANQGSEA. CDR3 nucleotide sequence: TGCAGCGTCACGAGCACACAACGACAGGGGACCGATACGCAGTATTTT. Translated, it gives CSVTSTQRQGTDTQYF.

The chain links TRBV2 to TRBJ2-3; no definite D call. Germline CDR1 SNHLY, CDR2 FYNNEI. Trimming pared 0 bases from V and 3 bases from J, leaving 7 bases between. CDR3 length: 14 amino acids. The CDR3, as DNA: TGTGCCAGCAGTGAAGCGCTTACTACAGATACGCAGTATTTT. Encoded protein: CASSEALTTDTQYF.

The V call is TRBV19, the J call TRBJ1-5; D unclear. CDR3 length equals 15 residues. Germline CDR1 and CDR2: LNHDA and SQIVND (reference sequence). V lost 6 bases, J lost 0 bases, and 12 bases lay in between. CDR3 in DNA: TGTGCCAGTAGAAGATCTACGAATAGCAATCAGCCCCAGCATTTT. It specifies CASRRSTNSNQPQHF.

This clone has a single count. The chain has TRBV27 and TRBJ2-7; 12 bases are shared with TRBD2. Unmatched junction bases numbered 1, after V lost 4 bases and J lost 3 bases. The CDR3 spans 14 residues. CDR1 and CDR2 from the germline V gene are MNHEY and SMNVEV (reference sequence). The CDR3 DNA is TGTGCCAGCAGTTCGGGACTAGCGGGCTACGAGCAGTACTTC. This sequence encodes CASSSGLAGYEQYF.

The rearrangement joins TRBV18 to TRBJ1-1; D perhaps matches TRBD1 (5 bases). The CDR3 length is 14 residues. Trimming left V 4 bases short and J 3 bases short, with 12 bases between. CDR1 KGHSH and CDR2 LQKENI come from the germline V gene. The CDR3 region is CASSQTGGYTEAFF. The CDR3 DNA sequence: TGTGCCAGCTCACAAACCGGGGGATACACTGAAGCTTTCTTT. Full variable domain (rest looked up from reference TRBV18 and TRBJ1-1): NAGVMQNPRHLVRRRGQEARLRCSPMKGHSHVYWYRQLPEEGLKFMVYLQKENIIDESGMPKERFSAEFPKEGPSILRIQQVVRGDSAAYFCASSQTGGYTEAFFGQGTRLTVV.

The chain has TRBV13 and TRBJ2-1, with 9 bases fitting TRBD2. Trimming took 1 base from V and 4 from J; bases not matched to a gene: 8. The CDR3 is 17 amino acids. In germline, CDR1 is PRHDT, CDR2 FYEKMQ (reference sequence). CDR3: CASSLVSLREGYNEQFF. CDR3 coding DNA: TGTGCCAGCAGCTTAGTATCTCTGCGGGAGGGGTACAATGAGCAGTTCTTC.

J is TRBJ2-6 and V is TRBV7-3, with 9 bases aligning to TRBD1. After removal of 5 bases from V and 3 bases from J, the junction contained 5 bases not matched to a gene. Germline lookup yields CDR1 SGHTA and CDR2 FQGTGA. CDR3 length equals 16 residues. The CDR3 reads CASSPGQGNGANVLTF. In DNA form, the CDR3 reads TGTGCCAGCAGCCCGGGACAGGGAAATGGGGCCAACGTCCTGACTTTC.

V usage is TRBV18 and J usage is TRBJ2-7; TRBD1 might be the D (6 bases). This CDR3 has 15 amino acids. The V end lost 5 bases, the J end lost 0 bases, and 14 bases lay between the germline ends. Looked up from germline, CDR1 is KGHSH and CDR2 is LQKENI. CDR3: CASSSRDTASYEQYF. Written as DNA, the CDR3 is TGTGCCAGCTCATCCCGGGACACCGCCTCCTACGAGCAGTACTTC.

The gene calls are TRBV5-1 and TRBJ2-5, with 7 bases identical to TRBD2. The DNA matches TRBJ2-7 better at its end, which makes the J call doubtful. CDR3 length equals 14 residues. From germline, CDR1 is SGHRS and CDR2 YFSETQ. Here the CDR3 reads CASSLGLASYEQYF. CDR3 coding DNA: TGCGCCAGCAGCTTGGGACTAGCATCCTACGAGCAGTACTTC.

The chain recombines TRBV20-1 with TRBJ2-1, with D tentatively TRBD2 (6 bases). The germline V and J ends were trimmed by 6 bases and 7 bases, with 10 bases remaining between them. Germline V gives CDR1 DFQATT, CDR2 SNEGSKA (reference sequence). This CDR3 has 11 amino acids. The CDR3 here is CSAKEGNEQFF. CDR3 DNA: TGCAGTGCGAAGGAGGGGAATGAGCAGTTCTTC.

There are a few counts of this clone. The chain carries TRBV7-3 and TRBJ1-1; 8 bases align to TRBD1. Germline assignment: CDR1 SGHTA and CDR2 FQGTGA. CDR3 length: 14 residues. Trimming cost V 2 bases and J 1 base; bases outside gene matches: 0. CDR3 protein: CASSLGTGNTEAFF. CDR3 bases: TGTGCCAGCAGCTTAGGGACAGGGAACACTGAAGCTTTCTTT.

This clone was counted once. The chain carries TRBV5-4 and TRBJ2-1; D is perhaps TRBD1 or TRBD2 (5 bases each). The germline V gene has CDR1 SGHNT and CDR2 YYREEE (reference sequence). CDR3 length: 14 residues. V lost 5 bases and J lost 4, with 13 bases in between. Here the CDR3 DNA reads TGTGCCAGCAGACCACCGGGACCTTACAATGAGCAGTTCTTC. It yields the protein CASRPPGPYNEQFF.

With regard to this clone: This is likely a read error, given that the CDR3 carries no conserved phenylalanine or tryptophan at its end. This rearrangement joins TRBV7-3 to TRBJ2-2; 7 bases are shared with TRBD1. The germline CDR1 and CDR2 sequences are SGHTA and FQGTGA. The ends lost 8 bases at V and 6 bases at J; junction bases unmatched: 6. The CDR3 loop spans 13 amino acids. CDR3 residues: CASGPQGAGELFS. The CDR3 DNA reads TGTGCCAGCGGCCCCCAGGGGGCCGGGGAGCTGTTTTCT.